Each of the 15 T cell receptor beta chains below was sequenced from the same sample in a study of tumor and adjacent non-tumor tissue in lung cancer. RNA was extracted from bulk tissue without any cell sorting. Distant lung tissue was collected more than 3 cm away from the tumor edge. TCRbeta libraries were built with three rounds of nested PCR, modified from ARM-PCR. TCRdb reprocessed the multiplex PCR reads via MiXCR and lists one record per CDR3 protein. The sample holds approximately 66,000 distinct CDR3 sequences, about 55% seen once. Sequencing was performed on distant non-tumor lung tissue. Receptor source: a man between 65 and 80 years old with non-small cell lung cancer.

The chain employs TRBV20-1 and TRBJ2-3; D gene unclear. The V gene's germline CDR1 is DFQATT and CDR2 SNEGSKA (reference sequence). The CDR3 spans 14 residues. Trimming took 0 bases from V and 2 from J, leaving 9 bases between them. The CDR3 DNA is TGCAGTGCTAGAGACCCACGCCCCACAGATACGCAGTATTTT. Amino acids: CSARDPRPTDTQYF.

As regards this clonotype: This may come from a read error, since a much larger clone is one base off. V is TRBV12-3 or TRBV12-4 and J is TRBJ1-2; TRBD1 agrees at 7 bases. The CDR3 has 14 residues. This chain's CDR3 is CGSSFKQGYYGYTF. The CDR3 bases are TGTGGCAGCAGTTTCAAACAGGGGTACTATGGCTACACCTTC.

Remarks on this clonotype: One junction end does not reproduce the germline sequence, and a read error may be involved. The chain links TRBV11-2 to TRBJ2-2, with 7 bases identical to TRBD1. Germline V CDR1 and CDR2: SGHAT, FQNNGV. CDR3 length: 13 residues. The CDR3 DNA reads as TGTGCCAGCAGTCCACAGGGGACCGAGGAGCTGCCTTTT. Translation gives CASSPQGTEELPF.

This rearrangement joins TRBV28 to TRBJ1-1, with 8 bases identical to TRBD1. The V gene's germline CDR1 is MDHEN and CDR2 SYDVKM. V gave up 7 bases and J gave up 5 bases; unmatched junction bases: 9. The CDR3 covers 14 residues. In DNA, the CDR3 is TGTGCCAGCACCTCAGGGGGCGCAAGGACTGAAGCTTTCTTT. Protein product: CASTSGGARTEAFF. Using reference TRBV28 and TRBJ1-1 for the parts outside the CDR3, the full variable domain is DVKVTQSSRYLVKRTGEKVFLECVQDMDHENMFWYRQDPGLGLRLIYFSYDVKMKEKGDIPEGYSVSREKKERFSLILESASTNQTSMYLCASTSGGARTEAFFGQGTRLTVV.

This clonotype was counted between two and nine times. The genes are TRBV15 and TRBJ1-1, with 7 bases that match TRBD1. Germline CDR1 and CDR2: LNHNV and YYDKDF (reference sequence). Trimming took 1 base from V and 7 from J; bases not matched to a gene: 15. This CDR3 is 17 amino acids long. CDR3 sequence (DNA): TGTGCCACCAGCAGAGGACAGGGTGGGGGACTTCGAGATGAAGCTTTCTTT. It codes for CATSRGQGGGLRDEAFF.

This clonotype was detected ten times or more. The CDR3 is CASSRTGRNTEAFF. The CDR3 coding sequence is TGTGCCAGCAGCCGGACAGGGAGGAACACTGAAGCTTTCTTT. The J gene is TRBJ1-1, the V gene TRBV12-3 or TRBV12-4; 8 bases align to TRBD1. With 6 bases clipped from V and 1 base from J, the junction kept 4 bases outside the gene matches. CDR3 size: 14 residues.

This clonotype was detected ten times or more. The genes are TRBV5-6 and TRBJ2-2; D may be TRBD1 (6 bases). Between the trimmed V and J ends, which lost 2 bases and 3 bases, there was a span of 14 bases. The CDR3 runs 16 residues. Germline V gene sequence: CDR1 SGHDT, CDR2 YYEEEE. As DNA, the CDR3 is TGTGCCAGCAGCTTTGGGCAGGGGAGTTACACCGGGGAGCTGTTTTTT. It specifies CASSFGQGSYTGELFF.

The CDR3 spells CASSPRPLAVSYEQYF. The DNA for the CDR3 is TGTGCCAGCAGTCCCCGCCCACTCGCAGTCTCCTACGAGCAGTACTTC. This chain uses TRBV28 with TRBJ2-7; unclear D gene. The V and J ends lost 5 bases and 0 bases respectively, with 17 bases between them. The CDR3 is made up of 16 amino acids. Per the germline V gene, CDR1 is MDHEN and CDR2 is SYDVKM. Supplemented by reference TRBV28 and TRBJ2-7, the full variable domain reads DVKVTQSSRYLVKRTGEKVFLECVQDMDHENMFWYRQDPGLGLRLIYFSYDVKMKEKGDIPEGYSVSREKKERFSLILESASTNQTSMYLCASSPRPLAVSYEQYFGPGTRLTVT.

As for this clonotype: A read error may explain this, as a much larger clone is one base away. Here the CDR3 reads CASSLVGTANYEQYF. The CDR3 nucleotides read TGTGCCAGCAGTTTAGTCGGGACAGCTAATTACGAGCAGTACTTC. The genes are TRBV12-3 or TRBV12-4 and TRBJ2-7, with 7 nucleotides matching TRBD1. The J segment lost 4 bases and the V segment lost 1 base, leaving 7 bases of the junction unmatched. CDR3 length: 15 amino acids.

V is TRBV7-8 and J is TRBJ2-1, with D unresolved. V lost 2 bases and J lost 8, with 10 bases in between. CDR3 length equals 13 residues. Germline V lookup: CDR1 SGHVS, CDR2 FQNEAQ. This CDR3 is CASSLYSVDEQFF. CDR3 DNA sequence: TGTGCCAGCAGCTTATATTCCGTCGATGAGCAGTTCTTC.

This clonotype was detected many times. As DNA, the CDR3 is TGTGCCAGCAGTTTAGCCCGTCCCAGGGGCGCGGAAAACATTCAGTACTTC. The encoded protein is CASSLARPRGAENIQYF. This rearrangement joins TRBV28 to TRBJ2-4, with D possibly TRBD1 on 6 matching bases. V dropped 2 bases and J dropped 5 bases, with 19 bases sitting between them. The CDR3 runs to 17 residues. Germline CDR1 reads MDHEN; CDR2 reads SYDVKM.

Notes on this clonotype: The germline gene is not matched at one end of the junction; a read error may be the cause. The rearrangement joins TRBV11-2 to TRBJ2-7; 10 positions agree with TRBD2. CDR3 length: 14 residues. The germline V gene has CDR1 SGHAT and CDR2 FQNNGV. CDR3 DNA: TGTGTCAGCAGCGGGGGGGACAGAAACTACGAACAGTACTTC. Its protein product is CVSSGGDRNYEQYF.

Worth noting for this clonotype: A junction boundary mismatches the germline segment, possibly from a read error. The rearrangement joins TRBV4-1 to TRBJ2-7, with 7 bases lining up with TRBD1. The CDR3 sequence is 14 residues long. Germline V gene sequence: CDR1 MGHRA, CDR2 YSYEKL. The DNA for the CDR3 is TGTACCAGCAGCACGACAGGGCCGCCTTACGAGCAGTACTTC. Protein product: CTSSTTGPPYEQYF.

This clonotype was counted many times. DNA of the CDR3: TGTGCCAGCAGCCCCGGGACTAGCGGGAGGGCCTACTACGAGCAGTACTTC. This codes for CASSPGTSGRAYYEQYF. This chain uses TRBV11-2 with TRBJ2-7, with 16 bases matching TRBD2. This CDR3 comprises 17 residues. CDR1 and CDR2 from the germline V gene are SGHAT and FQNNGV. With V trimmed by 5 bases and J by 3 bases, 7 bases remained unmatched. Complete variable domain (other parts from reference TRBV11-2 and TRBJ2-7): EAGVAQSPRYKIIEKRQSVAFWCNPISGHATLYWYQQILGQGPKLLIQFQNNGVVDDSQLPKDRFSAERLKGVDSTLKIQPAKLEDSAVYLCASSPGTSGRAYYEQYFGPGTRLTVT.

This clonotype has ten or more counts. The chain employs TRBV6-1 and TRBJ1-6; tentatively, D is TRBD1 (6 bases). The length of the CDR3 is 13 residues. CDR1 is MNHNS and CDR2 is SASEGT in the germline V gene. The CDR3 here is CAGKGVWNSPLHF. The CDR3 DNA sequence: TGTGCAGGGAAGGGGGTTTGGAATTCACCCCTCCACTTT.